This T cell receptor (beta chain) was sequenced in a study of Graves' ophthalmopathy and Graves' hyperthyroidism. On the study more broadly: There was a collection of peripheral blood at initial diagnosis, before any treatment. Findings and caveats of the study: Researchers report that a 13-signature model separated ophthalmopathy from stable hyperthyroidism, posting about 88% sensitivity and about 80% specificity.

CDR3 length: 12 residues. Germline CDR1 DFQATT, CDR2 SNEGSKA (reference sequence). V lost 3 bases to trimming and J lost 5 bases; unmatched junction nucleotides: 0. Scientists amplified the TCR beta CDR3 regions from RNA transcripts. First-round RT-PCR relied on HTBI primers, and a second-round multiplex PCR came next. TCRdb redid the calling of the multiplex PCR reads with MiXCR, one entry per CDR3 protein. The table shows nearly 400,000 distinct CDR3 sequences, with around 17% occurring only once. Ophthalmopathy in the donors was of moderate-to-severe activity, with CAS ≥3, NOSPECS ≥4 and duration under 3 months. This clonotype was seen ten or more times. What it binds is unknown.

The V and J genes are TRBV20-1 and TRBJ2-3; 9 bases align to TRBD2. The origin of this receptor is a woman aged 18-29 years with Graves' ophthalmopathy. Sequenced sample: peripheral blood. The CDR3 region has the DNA TGCAGTGCTAGGACTAGCGGAGATACGCAGTATTTT. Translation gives CSARTSGDTQYF.